Sequencing of this T cell receptor (beta chain) was carried out in a study of blood T cell repertoires in COVID-19. For the study at large: Acute-phase and convalescent COVID-19 samples originated in the United States, Italy and Spain. Sources were T cells, B-cell-depleted T cells, or PBMCs; the material itself was cDNA or gDNA.

Germline V CDR1 and CDR2: MNHEY, SVGAGI. This CDR3 spans 14 amino acids. The ends were cut back, 8 bases at V and 0 bases at J, with 11 bases in the middle. Per the original methods: Researchers report that nucleated cell counts were estimated from reference gene primer amplification. Clones were sequenced by immunoSEQ multiplex PCR, and TCRdb holds only the in-frame ones, with some missing. From that table come the V and J calls and clone size; the DNA was used to work out D and trimming. Here the sample spans approximately 180,000 clones, approximately 85% being singletons. The rearrangement uses TRBV6-5 and TRBJ2-1, with D possibly matching TRBD2 (7 bases). The TCR sequence derives from a human donor with active or convalescent COVID-19. The donor label of this sample is uncertain. The source material was peripheral blood. CDR3 nucleotides: TGTGCCAGCGGGAGGGGGAGCTCCTACAATGAGCAGTTCTTC. The encoded protein is CASGRGSSYNEQFF.